These 18 T cell receptor beta chains were sequenced from one sample in a study of T cells in Graves' hyperthyroidism and ophthalmopathy. Template material for amplifying TCR beta CDR3 regions consisted of RNA transcripts. An initial round of RT-PCR targeting the TCR CDR3 relied on the HTBI primer set. TCRdb independently ran MiXCR on the multiplex PCR reads; one entry per CDR3 protein. The repertoire holds around 600,000 distinct CDR3 sequences, with more than 13% as singletons. Sequenced sample: blood. Receptor source: a woman aged 18 to 35 with Graves' ophthalmopathy.

This clonotype showed up many times. The rearrangement joins TRBV4-2 to TRBJ2-1; D ambiguous. V lost 1 base and J 8 bases, leaving 6 bases between the germline ends. The germline CDR1 and CDR2 sequences are LGHNA and YNFKEQ. This CDR3 is built from 12 residues. In DNA form, the CDR3 reads TGTGCCAGCAGCCAAGGAAGCCATGAGCAGTTCTTC. Translating gives CASSQGSHEQFF.

This chain connects TRBV27 to TRBJ2-7, with 14 positions matching TRBD2. V dropped 4 bases and J dropped 7; count of bases not matched to a gene: 6. The V gene's germline CDR1 is MNHEY and CDR2 SMNVEV (reference sequence). The CDR3 extends over 15 amino acids. The CDR3 sequence: CASSYRGLAGDEQYF. For the CDR3, the DNA is TGTGCCAGCAGTTATCGGGGACTAGCGGGAGATGAGCAGTACTTC.

The sample holds many counts of this clonotype. The chain joins TRBV6-5 to TRBJ1-5; D is uncertain. Germline V gene data show CDR1 as MNHEY and CDR2 as SVGAGI. CDR3 length equals 15 residues. Trimming took 2 bases from V and 3 from J, leaving 11 bases between them. CDR3 nucleotide sequence: TGTGCCAGCAGTTACGGGGTCAATCCCAATCAGCCCCAGCATTTT. It translates to CASSYGVNPNQPQHF.

This clonotype occurred many times. The chain is built from TRBV28 and TRBJ2-7, with no clear D. The CDR3 length is 14 residues. Trimming removed 3 bases at V and 2 bases at J, with 11 bases between. Germline CDR1 and CDR2: MDHEN and SYDVKM. The CDR3: CASSFPGVTYEQYF. The DNA for the CDR3 is TGTGCCAGCAGTTTCCCAGGCGTTACCTACGAGCAGTACTTC.

The chain is built from TRBV20-1 and TRBJ2-5; unclear D gene. This CDR3 has 13 amino acids. Germline CDR1 DFQATT, CDR2 SNEGSKA (reference sequence). V was shortened by 3 bases and J by 5 bases, with 13 bases between the two germline ends. The CDR3 loop reads CSASWNSSETQYF. The CDR3 bases are TGCAGTGCTAGTTGGAATAGTAGCGAGACCCAGTACTTC.

This clonotype was observed many times. The chain has TRBV27 and TRBJ1-2; 9 bases map to TRBD1. CDR3 length equals 17 residues. CDR1 MNHEY and CDR2 SMNVEV come from the germline V gene (reference sequence). V dropped 3 bases and J dropped 8; count of bases not matched to a gene: 16. The CDR3 DNA reads TGTGCCAGCAGTTTGGGGGGTCTCGGGACAGGGACTGGAGGCTACACCTTC. Translated, it gives CASSLGGLGTGTGGYTF.

The chain links TRBV12-3 or TRBV12-4 to TRBJ2-5; TRBD2 agrees at 16 bases. The CDR3 runs to 20 residues. J lost 2 bases, V lost 6 bases, and 15 bases had no gene match. The DNA of the CDR3 is TGTGCCAGCAGCGTAGCTACCTCGTCGGGACTAGCGGGAGGGCAAGAGACCCAGTACTTC. It codes for CASSVATSSGLAGGQETQYF.

This clonotype was picked up many times. The V gene is TRBV11-2, the J gene TRBJ2-3; D is unclear. The germline V and J ends were trimmed by 4 bases and 1 base, with 12 bases remaining between them. Germline V CDR1 and CDR2: SGHAT, FQNNGV. The CDR3 covers 15 residues. In nucleotides, the CDR3 is TGTGCCAGCAGCTCCTGGCGGTTTGGCACAGATACGCAGTATTTT. Translation gives CASSSWRFGTDTQYF.

This clonotype was seen only a few times. The rearrangement uses TRBV19 and TRBJ2-3; tentatively, D is TRBD1 (6 bases). V lost 5 bases and J lost 2, with 11 bases in between. From germline, CDR1 is LNHDA and CDR2 SQIVND (reference sequence). The CDR3 sequence is 14 residues long. DNA of the CDR3: TGTGCCAGTAGTCCCGGACAGACCACAGATACGCAGTATTTT. Translated: CASSPGQTTDTQYF.

This clonotype was seen repeatedly, ten times or more. The gene calls are TRBV20-1 and TRBJ1-2; D might be TRBD1 (6 bases). The CDR3 is made up of 13 amino acids. Germline assignment: CDR1 DFQATT and CDR2 SNEGSKA (reference sequence). Trimming removed 6 bases at V and 2 bases at J, with 13 bases between. The CDR3 DNA reads TGCAGTGCCCCCACAGGGCGGAACTATGGCTACACCTTC. This gives the protein CSAPTGRNYGYTF.

This clonotype appeared a single time. This CDR3 reads CASSEQLEITQYF. CDR3 in DNA: TGTGCCAGCAGTGAGCAACTAGAGATAACCCAGTACTTC. The chain has TRBV2 and TRBJ2-5, with TRBD2 as a possible D gene (5 bases). There are 13 residues in the CDR3. The germline V gene encodes CDR1 SNHLY and CDR2 FYNNEI. Trimming cost V 3 bases and J 8 bases, with 13 bases left between them.

The sample holds one count of this clonotype. Here the CDR3 DNA reads TGTGCCAGCAGGGAGGCCAGGGGGAAATTAGAAAGGGGCTACACCTTC. It encodes CASREARGKLERGYTF. The chain links TRBV25-1 to TRBJ1-2; the match to TRBD1 covers 7 bases. CDR3 length: 16 amino acids. The V gene end was trimmed by 6 bases and the J gene end by 8 bases; junction bases not matched to a gene: 18. Germline loops: CDR1 MGHDK, CDR2 SYGVNS.

This clonotype was recorded at least ten times. The chain is built from TRBV30 and TRBJ2-3; TRBD1 matches 9 bases. Germline values: CDR1 GTSNPN, CDR2 SVGIG (reference sequence). The CDR3 is 15 residues long. After removal of 3 bases from V and 3 bases from J, the junction contained 7 bases not matched to a gene. In nucleotides, the CDR3 is TGTGCCTGGAGCGGGACAGGGTTTGGGACAGATACGCAGTATTTT. Its translation: CAWSGTGFGTDTQYF. The variable domain in full, completed from reference TRBV30 and TRBJ2-3, reads SQTIHQWPATLVQPVGSPLSLECTVEGTSNPNLYWYRQAAGRGLQLLFYSVGIGQISSEVPQNLSASRPQDRQFILSSKKLLLSDSGFYLCAWSGTGFGTDTQYFGPGTRLTVL.

This clonotype turned up a few times. The J gene is TRBJ2-7, the V gene TRBV9; D may correspond to TRBD1 or TRBD2 (5 bases each). With 0 bases removed from V and 0 bases from J, the gap between germline ends came to 10 bases. Germline CDR1 reads SGDLS; CDR2 reads YYNGEE. The length of the CDR3 is 15 residues. Here the CDR3 reads CASSVGGSNSYEQYF. The CDR3 coding sequence is TGTGCCAGCAGCGTAGGGGGGAGTAACTCCTACGAGCAGTACTTC.

This clonotype was seen ten or more times. V is TRBV29-1 and J is TRBJ1-1, with D possibly matching TRBD1 (5 bases). This CDR3 region has 13 residues. V was clipped by 6 bases and J by 1 base, with 12 bases between them. Germline CDR1 and CDR2: SQVTM and ANQGSEA. The CDR3 DNA is TGCAGCGTGGAATCCGGACAGAACACTGAAGCTTTCTTT. Translating it yields CSVESGQNTEAFF.

This clonotype was seen repeatedly, ten times or more. V usage is TRBV7-9 and J usage is TRBJ1-2; 7 positions agree with TRBD1. The CDR3 is 16 residues long. With V trimmed by 3 bases and J by 5 bases, 12 bases remained unmatched. Germline V gene lookup returns CDR1 SEHNR and CDR2 FQNEAQ (reference sequence). CDR3 amino acids: CASSFQRSDRDYGYTF. The DNA of the CDR3 is TGTGCCAGCAGCTTCCAGAGAAGTGACAGGGATTATGGCTACACCTTC.

This clonotype was seen at least ten times. The V and J genes are TRBV28 and TRBJ2-5, with D perhaps assigned TRBD1 or TRBD2 (5 bases each). The ends were cut back, 8 bases at V and 1 base at J, with 14 bases in the middle. CDR1 is MDHEN and CDR2 is SYDVKM in the germline V gene. CDR3 length equals 14 residues. The CDR3 DNA is TGTGCCAGCGGGGGTGGGGCCACCCAAGAGACCCAGTACTTC. It yields the protein CASGGGATQETQYF.

With regard to this clonotype: One base away lies a much larger clone, so this may be a sequencing read error. This chain joins TRBV12-3 or TRBV12-4 and TRBJ2-3; a possible D gene is TRBD2 (5 bases). The CDR3 contains 14 residues. CDR3 loop: CASTSGLSTDAQYF. The CDR3 DNA reads TGTGCCAGCACCTCAGGACTTAGCACAGATGCGCAGTATTTT.